This entry concerns a single T cell receptor beta chain. Its antigen is still unknown. Within one base of it there is no much larger clone, and no base qualities were kept. Here V drops 5 bases and J drops 6 bases, and the junction holds 13 bases not matched to any gene. Inclusive of the bounding cysteine and phenylalanine, the CDR3 is 16 residues long. The entry retains the CDR3 DNA only, 48 bases that are in frame from base 1. CDR1 and CDR2 are drawn from the germline V gene (reference sequence): LNHDA, SQIVND. The sample comes from a study of technical replicates of blood from several donors (TCRdb year 2017). Preparation of the library involved the immunoSEQ multiplex PCR assay. Sourced from immuneACCESS, this table was stored by TCRdb with only in-frame sequences that have V and J called. A share of the clones is absent; for the studies checked, an unresolved V gene accounts for under half, and the remainder has no known explanation. The sample contains under 80,000 clones, approximately 96% of them found a single time. The leading ten clones occupy roughly 0.19% of the sample.

The chain links TRBV19 with TRBJ2-3; the central 8 bases match TRBD1. The sample was T cells isolated from PBMCs. The source of this sequence is a human donor in good health. The CDR3 amino acid sequence is: CASSLFVAGGVDTQYF. Here is the DNA: TGTGCCAGTAGTCTCTTCGTGGCAGGGGGCGTCGATACGCAGTATTTT.